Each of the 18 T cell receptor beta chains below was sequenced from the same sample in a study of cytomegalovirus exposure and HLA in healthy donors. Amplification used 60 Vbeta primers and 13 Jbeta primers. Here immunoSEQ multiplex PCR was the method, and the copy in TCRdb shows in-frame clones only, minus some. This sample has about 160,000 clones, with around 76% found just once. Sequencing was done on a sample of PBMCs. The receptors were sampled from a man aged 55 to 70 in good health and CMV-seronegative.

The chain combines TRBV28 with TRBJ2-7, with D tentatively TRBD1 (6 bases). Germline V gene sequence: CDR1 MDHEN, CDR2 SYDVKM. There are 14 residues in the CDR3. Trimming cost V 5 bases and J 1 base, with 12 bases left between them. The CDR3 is CASSLQGPSYEQYF. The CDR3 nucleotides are TGTGCCAGCAGTCTACAGGGACCATCCTACGAGCAGTACTTC.

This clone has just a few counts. The CDR3 loop reads CASTPLAGPLETQYF. The CDR3 DNA sequence: TGTGCCAGCACCCCCCTGGCAGGGCCCTTAGAGACCCAGTACTTC. The gene calls are TRBV2 and TRBJ2-5; possible D gene TRBD1, 5 bases. The CDR3 runs to 15 residues. The germline V gene has CDR1 SNHLY and CDR2 FYNNEI. V was trimmed by 7 bases and J by 4 bases, leaving 19 bases between them. Drawing the rest from reference TRBV2 and TRBJ2-5, the complete variable domain is EPEVTQTPSHQVTQMGQEVILRCVPISNHLYFYWYRQILGQKVEFLVSFYNNEISEKSEIFDDQFSVERPDGSNFTLKIRSTKLEDSAMYFCASTPLAGPLETQYFGPGTRLLVL.

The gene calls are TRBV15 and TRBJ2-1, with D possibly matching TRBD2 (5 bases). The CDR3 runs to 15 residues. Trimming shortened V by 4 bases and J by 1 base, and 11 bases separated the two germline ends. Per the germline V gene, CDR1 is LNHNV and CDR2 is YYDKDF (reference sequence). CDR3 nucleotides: TGTGCCACCAGCACTGACCGGACTTCCTACAATGAGCAGTTCTTC. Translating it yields CATSTDRTSYNEQFF.

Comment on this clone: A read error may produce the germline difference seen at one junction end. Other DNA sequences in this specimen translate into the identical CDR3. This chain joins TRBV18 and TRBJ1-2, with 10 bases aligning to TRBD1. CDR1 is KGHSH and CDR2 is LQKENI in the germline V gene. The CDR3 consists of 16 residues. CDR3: CASSPRQGAANYGYTF. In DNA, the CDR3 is TGTGCCAGCTCACCACGACAGGGGGCAGCTAACTACGGCTACACCTTC.

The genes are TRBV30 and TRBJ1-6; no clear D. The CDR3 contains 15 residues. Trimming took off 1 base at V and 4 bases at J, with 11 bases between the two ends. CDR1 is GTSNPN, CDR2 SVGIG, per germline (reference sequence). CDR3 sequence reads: CAWSAGEGYNSPLHF. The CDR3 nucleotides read TGTGCCTGGAGTGCAGGCGAAGGTTATAATTCACCCCTCCACTTT.

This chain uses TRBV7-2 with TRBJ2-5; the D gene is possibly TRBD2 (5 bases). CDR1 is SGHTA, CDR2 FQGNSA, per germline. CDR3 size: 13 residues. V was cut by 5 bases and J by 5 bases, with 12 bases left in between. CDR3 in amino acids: CASSLAREETQYF. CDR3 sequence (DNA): TGTGCCAGCAGCCTTGCTAGGGAGGAGACCCAGTACTTC. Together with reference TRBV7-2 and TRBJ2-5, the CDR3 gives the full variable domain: GAGVSQSPSNKVTEKGKDVELRCDPISGHTALYWYRQSLGQGLEFLIYFQGNSAPDKSGLPSDRFSAERTGGSVSTLTIQRTQQEDSAVYLCASSLAREETQYFGPGTRLLVL.

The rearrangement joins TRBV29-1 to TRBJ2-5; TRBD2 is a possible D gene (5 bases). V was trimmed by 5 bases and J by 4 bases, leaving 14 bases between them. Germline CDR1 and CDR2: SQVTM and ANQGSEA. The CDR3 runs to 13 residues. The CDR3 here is CSVSGNPGETQYF. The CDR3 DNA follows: TGCAGCGTTTCGGGGAACCCTGGAGAGACCCAGTACTTC.

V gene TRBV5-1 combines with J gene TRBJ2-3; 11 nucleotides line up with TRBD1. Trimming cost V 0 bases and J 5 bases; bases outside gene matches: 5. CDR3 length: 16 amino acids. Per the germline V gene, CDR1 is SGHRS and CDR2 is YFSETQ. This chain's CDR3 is CASSLDGQGAKDTQYF. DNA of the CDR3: TGCGCCAGCAGCTTGGATGGACAGGGGGCAAAAGATACGCAGTATTTT. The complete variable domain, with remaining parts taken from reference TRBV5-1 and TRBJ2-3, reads KAGVTQTPRYLIKTRGQQVTLSCSPISGHRSVSWYQQTPGQGLQFLFEYFSETQRNKGNFPGRFSGRQFSNSRSEMNVSTLELGDSALYLCASSLDGQGAKDTQYFGPGTRLTVL.

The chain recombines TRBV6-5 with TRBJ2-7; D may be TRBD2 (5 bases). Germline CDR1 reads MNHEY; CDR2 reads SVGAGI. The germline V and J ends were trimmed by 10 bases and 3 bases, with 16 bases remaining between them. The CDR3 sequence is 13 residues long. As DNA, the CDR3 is TGTGCCACCCAACGGGAAGGGTTCTACGAGCAGTACTTC. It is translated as CATQREGFYEQYF.

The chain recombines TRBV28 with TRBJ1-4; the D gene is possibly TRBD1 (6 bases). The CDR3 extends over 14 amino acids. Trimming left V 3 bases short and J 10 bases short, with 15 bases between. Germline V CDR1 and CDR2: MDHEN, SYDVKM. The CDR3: CASSLYRVMGKLFF. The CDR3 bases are TGTGCCAGCAGTTTGTACAGGGTTATGGGAAAACTGTTTTTT.

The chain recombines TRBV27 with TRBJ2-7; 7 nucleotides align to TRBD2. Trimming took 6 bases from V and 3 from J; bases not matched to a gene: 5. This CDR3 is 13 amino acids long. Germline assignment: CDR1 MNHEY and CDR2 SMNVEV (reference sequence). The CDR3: CASRLSGDYEQYF. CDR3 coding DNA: TGTGCCAGCAGGCTAAGCGGGGACTACGAGCAGTACTTC.

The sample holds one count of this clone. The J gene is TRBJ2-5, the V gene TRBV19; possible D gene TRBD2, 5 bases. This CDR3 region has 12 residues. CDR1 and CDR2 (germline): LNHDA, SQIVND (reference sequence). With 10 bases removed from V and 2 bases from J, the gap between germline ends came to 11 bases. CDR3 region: CATSPGQETQYF. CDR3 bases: TGTGCCACATCACCGGGACAAGAGACCCAGTACTTC.

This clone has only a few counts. In DNA, the CDR3 is TGTGCCAGCAGCGCACTAGCGGGAAATATCGATGAGCAGTTCTTC. Translated, it gives CASSALAGNIDEQFF. The chain recombines TRBV9 with TRBJ2-1; 10 nucleotides align to TRBD2. The germline V gene encodes CDR1 SGDLS and CDR2 YYNGEE. The junction had 8 bases not matched to a gene; V was cut back by 3 bases and J by 8 bases. This CDR3 contains 15 residues.

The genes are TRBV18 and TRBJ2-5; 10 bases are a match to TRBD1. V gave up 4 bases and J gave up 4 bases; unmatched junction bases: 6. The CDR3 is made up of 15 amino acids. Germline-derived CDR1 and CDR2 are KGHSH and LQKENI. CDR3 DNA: TGTGCCAGCTCACGTGACAGGGGGCGCGGAGAGACCCAGTACTTC. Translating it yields CASSRDRGRGETQYF.

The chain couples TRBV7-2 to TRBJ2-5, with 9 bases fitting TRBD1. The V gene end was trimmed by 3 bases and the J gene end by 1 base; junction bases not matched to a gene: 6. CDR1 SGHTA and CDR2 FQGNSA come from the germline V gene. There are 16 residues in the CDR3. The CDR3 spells CASSFDRGASQETQYF. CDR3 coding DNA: TGTGCCAGCAGCTTTGACAGGGGGGCTTCCCAAGAGACCCAGTACTTC. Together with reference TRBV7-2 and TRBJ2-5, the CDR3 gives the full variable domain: GAGVSQSPSNKVTEKGKDVELRCDPISGHTALYWYRQSLGQGLEFLIYFQGNSAPDKSGLPSDRFSAERTGGSVSTLTIQRTQQEDSAVYLCASSFDRGASQETQYFGPGTRLLVL.

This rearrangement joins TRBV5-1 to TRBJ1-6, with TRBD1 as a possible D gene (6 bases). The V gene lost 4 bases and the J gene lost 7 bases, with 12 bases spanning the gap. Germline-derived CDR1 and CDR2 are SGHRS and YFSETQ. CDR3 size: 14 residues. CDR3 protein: CASSRNRENSPLHF. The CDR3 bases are TGCGCCAGCAGCCGGAACAGGGAAAATTCACCCCTCCACTTT.

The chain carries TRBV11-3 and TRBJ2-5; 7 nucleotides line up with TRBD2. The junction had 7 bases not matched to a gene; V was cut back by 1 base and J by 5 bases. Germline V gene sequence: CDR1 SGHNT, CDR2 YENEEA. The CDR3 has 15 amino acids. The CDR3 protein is CASSLGAGEEETQYF. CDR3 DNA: TGTGCCAGCAGCTTAGGGGCGGGAGAGGAGGAGACCCAGTACTTC.

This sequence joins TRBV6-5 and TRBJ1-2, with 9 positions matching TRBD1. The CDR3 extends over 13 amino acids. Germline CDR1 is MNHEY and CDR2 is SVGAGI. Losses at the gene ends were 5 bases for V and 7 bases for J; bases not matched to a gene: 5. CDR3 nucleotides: TGTGCCAGCAGTCGGGACAGGGAGAGTGGCTACACCTTC. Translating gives CASSRDRESGYTF.